Listed below are T cell receptor beta chains from one sample, sequenced in a study of T cells after yellow fever vaccination. MiXCR, applied by TCRdb to the 5' RACE reads, yields one record per CDR3 protein. Among tens of thousands of distinct CDR3 sequences, approximately 7.7% were seen once, and the ten largest hold roughly 40%. This sample comprised CD8+ T cells sorted from PBMCs, obtained on the day of the first yellow fever vaccination. Every receptor here comes from a man aged 18-30 years who received the YFV17D yellow fever vaccine. The conserved cysteine and the conserved F or W are not part of the CDR3 here. The order of the fields is V gene, clone size, CDR3 protein. Clone size appears in some rows only: once, few, many, or a class for an expanded clone.

>TRBV4-1|many
ASSQGPTPSYEQY
>TRBV11-2|few
ASSFLLSYNEQF
>TRBV30|few
AWSVPRRGTDTQY
>TRBV7-9|NA
ASSTLSGLGKNIQY
>TRBV6-1|many
ASRILDRSQGETQY
>TRBV7-9|few
ASSYRDDYGYT
>TRBV5-1|NA
ASSPFGTGSESGELF
>TRBV7-2|few
ASSSPLAEATGELF
>TRBV12-5|many
ASGLGSIRGPQH
>TRBV28|NA
ASSFGLIFFHEQY
>TRBV15|many
ATSLDRLNQPQH